These T cell receptor beta chains were read from a single sample in a study of cytomegalovirus exposure and HLA in healthy donors. Only in-frame clones appear in the TCRdb table, and some are missing; sequencing was by immunoSEQ multiplex PCR. The top ten hold approximately 3.7% of the sample, which has 95,000 to 100,000 clones, about four fifths seen once. The sequenced material came from PBMCs. The receptor source for this set is a female donor in good health and CMV-seropositive. CDR3s include the opening cysteine and the closing phenylalanine or tryptophan. Each record gives: clone size, J gene, CDR3 length, V gene, D gene, CDR3 protein, CDR3 DNA. D genes are given only for firm matches. Size is stated for part of the rows, as once, few or many counts, or as a class when the clone is expanded.

clone size: .
J gene: TRBJ2-1
CDR3 length: 16
V gene: TRBV5-6
D gene: .
CDR3 protein: CASSLRHGTSHNEQFF
CDR3 DNA: TGTGCCAGCAGCTTGAGGCACGGGACTTCTCACAATGAGCAGTTCTTC

clone size: once
J gene: TRBJ2-1
CDR3 length: 15
V gene: TRBV11-2
D gene: TRBD2
CDR3 protein: CASSSLAGGWYEQFF
CDR3 DNA: TGTGCCAGCAGCTCACTAGCGGGGGGGTGGTATGAGCAGTTCTTC

clone size: .
J gene: TRBJ2-1
CDR3 length: 12
V gene: TRBV5-1
D gene: .
CDR3 protein: CASSLESSEQFF
CDR3 DNA: TGCGCCAGCAGCCTCGAGAGTTCGGAGCAGTTCTTC

clone size: .
J gene: TRBJ1-1
CDR3 length: 13
V gene: TRBV5-1
D gene: TRBD1
CDR3 protein: CASKWTGNTEAFF
CDR3 DNA: TGCGCCAGCAAATGGACAGGGAACACTGAAGCTTTCTTT

clone size: few
J gene: TRBJ2-7
CDR3 length: 15
V gene: TRBV10-3
D gene: .
CDR3 protein: CAISESAQGSYEQYF
CDR3 DNA: TGTGCCATCAGTGAGTCAGCCCAGGGATCCTACGAGCAGTACTTC

clone size: .
J gene: TRBJ1-3
CDR3 length: 16
V gene: TRBV11-2
D gene: .
CDR3 protein: CASSVGRDSSGNTIYF
CDR3 DNA: TGTGCCAGCAGCGTCGGGAGGGACTCGTCTGGAAACACCATATATTTT

clone size: .
J gene: TRBJ1-2
CDR3 length: 15
V gene: TRBV7-6
D gene: TRBD1
CDR3 protein: CASSGGAGTGGDYTF
CDR3 DNA: TGTGCCAGCAGCGGGGGTGCCGGGACAGGGGGCGACTACACCTTC

clone size: .
J gene: TRBJ2-1
CDR3 length: 16
V gene: TRBV13
D gene: TRBD1
CDR3 protein: CASSSSGQGFYNEQFF
CDR3 DNA: TGTGCCAGCAGCTCGTCGGGACAGGGGTTCTACAATGAGCAGTTCTTC

clone size: .
J gene: TRBJ2-7
CDR3 length: 14
V gene: TRBV6-5
D gene: TRBD2
CDR3 protein: CASNKAGAGYEQYF
CDR3 DNA: TGTGCCAGCAACAAAGCGGGAGCAGGGTACGAGCAGTACTTC

clone size: .
J gene: TRBJ2-7
CDR3 length: 12
V gene: TRBV29-1
D gene: .
CDR3 protein: CSVAGVVGEQYF
CDR3 DNA: TGCAGCGTTGCGGGGGTTGTGGGCGAGCAGTACTTC

clone size: .
J gene: TRBJ2-1
CDR3 length: 18
V gene: TRBV27
D gene: .
CDR3 protein: CASSYSGGNMVLNNEQFF
CDR3 DNA: TGTGCCAGCAGTTACTCAGGGGGGAATATGGTCCTCAACAATGAGCAGTTCTTC

clone size: .
J gene: TRBJ1-4
CDR3 length: 13
V gene: TRBV29-1
D gene: .
CDR3 protein: CSGVGPRNEKLFF
CDR3 DNA: TGCAGCGGCGTGGGTCCTAGGAATGAAAAACTGTTTTTT

clone size: .
J gene: TRBJ1-5
CDR3 length: 15
V gene: TRBV2
D gene: TRBD1
CDR3 protein: CASRGTGESNQPQHF
CDR3 DNA: TGTGCCAGCAGGGGGACAGGGGAAAGCAATCAGCCCCAGCATTTT

clone size: .
J gene: TRBJ2-1
CDR3 length: 16
V gene: TRBV25-1
D gene: TRBD1
CDR3 protein: CASSEIPGQGASEQFF
CDR3 DNA: TGTGCCAGCAGTGAGATCCCGGGACAGGGGGCAAGTGAGCAGTTCTTC

clone size: once
J gene: TRBJ2-7
CDR3 length: 14
V gene: TRBV5-1
D gene: TRBD1
CDR3 protein: CASSPGQGAYEQYF
CDR3 DNA: TGCGCCAGCAGCCCGGGACAGGGCGCCTACGAGCAGTACTTC

clone size: once
J gene: TRBJ2-3
CDR3 length: 18
V gene: TRBV5-4
D gene: TRBD2
CDR3 protein: CASSRLAGGPGPTDTQYF
CDR3 DNA: TGTGCCAGCAGCCGACTAGCGGGGGGGCCGGGCCCCACAGATACGCAGTATTTT

clone size: .
J gene: TRBJ1-4
CDR3 length: 15
V gene: TRBV7-9
D gene: TRBD1
CDR3 protein: CASSSTGGGNEKLFF
CDR3 DNA: TGTGCCAGCAGCTCGACAGGGGGGGGGAATGAAAAACTGTTTTTT

clone size: .
J gene: TRBJ1-1
CDR3 length: 14
V gene: TRBV5-6
D gene: TRBD1
CDR3 protein: CASSTGQVYTEAFF
CDR3 DNA: TGTGCCAGCAGCACAGGACAGGTCTACACTGAAGCTTTCTTT

clone size: .
J gene: TRBJ2-1
CDR3 length: 17
V gene: TRBV4-1
D gene: TRBD2
CDR3 protein: CASSSTSGRYPYNEQFF
CDR3 DNA: TGCGCCAGCAGCAGTACTAGCGGGAGATACCCCTACAATGAGCAGTTCTTC

clone size: once
J gene: TRBJ1-2
CDR3 length: 12
V gene: TRBV4-1
D gene: .
CDR3 protein: CASSPGNYGYTF
CDR3 DNA: TGCGCCAGCAGCCCCGGTAACTATGGCTACACCTTC

clone size: .
J gene: TRBJ2-2
CDR3 length: 16
V gene: TRBV18
D gene: TRBD1
CDR3 protein: CASSPLGTVNTGELFF
CDR3 DNA: TGTGCCAGCTCACCCCTGGGGACAGTCAACACCGGGGAGCTGTTTTTT

clone size: .
J gene: TRBJ2-3
CDR3 length: 17
V gene: TRBV28
D gene: .
CDR3 protein: CASSVRGGAPNTDTQYF
CDR3 DNA: TGTGCCAGCAGTGTAAGAGGAGGAGCCCCCAACACAGATACGCAGTATTTT

clone size: .
J gene: TRBJ2-7
CDR3 length: 14
V gene: TRBV2
D gene: .
CDR3 protein: CASRGGAFSYEQYF
CDR3 DNA: TGTGCCAGCAGGGGCGGGGCCTTCTCCTACGAGCAGTACTTC

clone size: .
J gene: TRBJ2-2
CDR3 length: 16
V gene: TRBV4-2
D gene: TRBD1
CDR3 protein: CASSPRTGSSTGELFF
CDR3 DNA: TGTGCCAGCAGCCCTCGGACAGGATCGAGCACCGGGGAGCTGTTTTTT

clone size: .
J gene: TRBJ2-7
CDR3 length: 15
V gene: TRBV4-1
D gene: TRBD2
CDR3 protein: CASSQDRAGVYEQYF
CDR3 DNA: TGCGCCAGCAGCCAAGATAGAGCGGGGGTCTACGAGCAGTACTTC

clone size: .
J gene: TRBJ1-5
CDR3 length: 14
V gene: TRBV19
D gene: .
CDR3 protein: CASTPGDGNQPQHF
CDR3 DNA: TGTGCCAGTACGCCAGGGGATGGCAATCAGCCCCAGCATTTT

clone size: once
J gene: TRBJ2-7
CDR3 length: 15
V gene: TRBV6-5
D gene: .
CDR3 protein: CASSPRAGTTYEQYF
CDR3 DNA: TGTGCCAGCAGCCCTAGAGCGGGCACAACCTACGAGCAGTACTTC

clone size: .
J gene: TRBJ2-7
CDR3 length: 16
V gene: TRBV5-1
D gene: TRBD1
CDR3 protein: CASSRITGTGGDEQYF
CDR3 DNA: TGCGCCAGCAGCAGGATAACCGGGACAGGGGGCGACGAGCAGTACTTC

clone size: few
J gene: TRBJ2-3
CDR3 length: 16
V gene: TRBV5-1
D gene: TRBD1
CDR3 protein: CASSLQGAPSTDTQYF
CDR3 DNA: TGCGCCAGCAGCCTCCAGGGGGCCCCTAGCACAGATACGCAGTATTTT

clone size: .
J gene: TRBJ2-3
CDR3 length: 12
V gene: TRBV9
D gene: .
CDR3 protein: CASSPGTDTQYF
CDR3 DNA: TGTGCCAGCAGCCCCGGCACAGATACGCAGTATTTT

clone size: few
J gene: TRBJ1-1
CDR3 length: 14
V gene: TRBV27
D gene: .
CDR3 protein: CASSFLNSHTEAFF
CDR3 DNA: TGTGCCAGCAGTTTTTTGAACAGCCACACTGAAGCTTTCTTT

clone size: .
J gene: TRBJ2-7
CDR3 length: 14
V gene: TRBV7-6
D gene: .
CDR3 protein: CASSLAGEYYEQYF
CDR3 DNA: TGTGCCAGCAGCTTAGCGGGAGAATACTACGAGCAGTACTTC

clone size: .
J gene: TRBJ1-4
CDR3 length: 14
V gene: TRBV5-1
D gene: .
CDR3 protein: CASSLRTRGEKLFF
CDR3 DNA: TGCGCCAGCAGCTTGAGAACCCGCGGTGAAAAACTGTTTTTT

clone size: once
J gene: TRBJ1-1
CDR3 length: 17
V gene: TRBV10-3
D gene: TRBD1
CDR3 protein: CAISESSRDRGLSEAFF
CDR3 DNA: TGTGCCATCAGTGAGTCGTCCCGGGACAGGGGTTTATCTGAAGCTTTCTTT

clone size: .
J gene: TRBJ1-1
CDR3 length: 14
V gene: TRBV2
D gene: TRBD1
CDR3 protein: CASNLQGGYSEAFF
CDR3 DNA: TGTGCCAGCAACCTACAGGGGGGATACAGTGAAGCTTTCTTT

clone size: .
J gene: TRBJ2-7
CDR3 length: 15
V gene: TRBV6-1
D gene: .
CDR3 protein: CASSQGASRRYEQYF
CDR3 DNA: TGTGCCAGCAGCCAAGGGGCAAGTCGAAGGTACGAGCAGTACTTC

clone size: .
J gene: TRBJ2-1
CDR3 length: 15
V gene: TRBV4-1
D gene: .
CDR3 protein: CASSQVPSPYNEQFF
CDR3 DNA: TGCGCCAGCAGCCAGGTCCCCAGTCCCTACAATGAGCAGTTCTTC

clone size: .
J gene: TRBJ1-2
CDR3 length: 14
V gene: TRBV6-5
D gene: TRBD1
CDR3 protein: CASSPTGTGYGYTF
CDR3 DNA: TGTGCCAGCAGCCCGACCGGGACAGGGTATGGCTACACCTTC

clone size: .
J gene: TRBJ2-7
CDR3 length: 14
V gene: TRBV6-1
D gene: .
CDR3 protein: CASRDSPHLYEQYF
CDR3 DNA: TGTGCCAGCAGGGACAGCCCCCATCTCTACGAGCAGTACTTC

clone size: .
J gene: TRBJ1-4
CDR3 length: 15
V gene: TRBV7-6
D gene: .
CDR3 protein: CASSLSAGVLEKLFF
CDR3 DNA: TGTGCCAGCAGCTTATCGGCAGGGGTCTTAGAGAAACTGTTTTTT

clone size: few
J gene: TRBJ1-1
CDR3 length: 13
V gene: TRBV2
D gene: .
CDR3 protein: CASSGGQYGEAFF
CDR3 DNA: TGTGCCAGCAGTGGAGGACAGTACGGTGAAGCTTTCTTT

clone size: .
J gene: TRBJ2-7
CDR3 length: 16
V gene: TRBV21-1
D gene: .
CDR3 protein: CASRKTRTGTTYEQYF
CDR3 DNA: TGTGCCAGCAGAAAGACTAGGACAGGGACAACCTACGAGCAGTACTTC

clone size: .
J gene: TRBJ2-3
CDR3 length: 16
V gene: TRBV15
D gene: TRBD2
CDR3 protein: CATRGTSGGAADTQYF
CDR3 DNA: TGTGCCACCAGGGGGACTAGCGGGGGGGCGGCAGATACGCAGTATTTT

clone size: few
J gene: TRBJ1-2
CDR3 length: 13
V gene: TRBV27
D gene: TRBD1
CDR3 protein: CASSFKGGRGYTF
CDR3 DNA: TGTGCCAGCAGTTTTAAAGGGGGCCGCGGCTACACCTTC

clone size: .
J gene: TRBJ1-1
CDR3 length: 18
V gene: TRBV11-2
D gene: .
CDR3 protein: CASRPIAGVYVWDTEAFF
CDR3 DNA: TGTGCCAGCAGGCCTATTGCAGGGGTGTATGTCTGGGACACTGAAGCTTTCTTT

clone size: .
J gene: TRBJ1-2
CDR3 length: 14
V gene: TRBV27
D gene: TRBD1
CDR3 protein: CASSLFTGDYGYTF
CDR3 DNA: TGTGCCAGCAGTTTATTCACAGGGGACTATGGCTACACCTTC

clone size: .
J gene: TRBJ1-1
CDR3 length: 13
V gene: TRBV7-9
D gene: TRBD1
CDR3 protein: CASRGQGNTEAFF
CDR3 DNA: TGTGCCAGCAGAGGACAGGGGAACACTGAAGCTTTCTTT

clone size: .
J gene: TRBJ2-5
CDR3 length: 17
V gene: TRBV28
D gene: TRBD1
CDR3 protein: CASSSYRGRDMRETQYF
CDR3 DNA: TGTGCCAGCAGTTCCTACAGGGGGCGCGACATGAGAGAGACCCAGTACTTC

clone size: .
J gene: TRBJ1-5
CDR3 length: 14
V gene: TRBV6-5
D gene: TRBD1
CDR3 protein: CASRRDSHDQPQHF
CDR3 DNA: TGTGCCAGCAGAAGGGACAGTCACGATCAGCCCCAGCATTTT

clone size: .
J gene: TRBJ2-1
CDR3 length: 17
V gene: TRBV19
D gene: TRBD2
CDR3 protein: CASSKTSGGGSYNEQFF
CDR3 DNA: TGTGCCAGTAGTAAAACTAGCGGGGGTGGGTCCTACAATGAGCAGTTCTTC

clone size: .
J gene: TRBJ1-2
CDR3 length: 11
V gene: TRBV5-6
D gene: .
CDR3 protein: CASSLAGGYTF
CDR3 DNA: TGTGCCAGCAGCTTGGCCGGTGGCTACACCTTC

clone size: .
J gene: TRBJ1-2
CDR3 length: 17
V gene: TRBV14
D gene: .
CDR3 protein: CASSQARVLEANYGYTF
CDR3 DNA: TGTGCCAGCAGCCAAGCACGGGTCCTCGAAGCTAACTATGGCTACACCTTC